The T cell receptor beta chain under discussion was sequenced for a study of cytotoxic CD8 clonotypes in ibrutinib-treated CLL. At the level of the study: Mean values per sample were a few hundred thousand productive templates and 75,000 to 100,000 productive rearrangements.

Study observations and caveats: Researchers report that baseline clonality outpaced age-matched healthy donors and tracked circulating CD8+ T-cell counts.

A 1 in 200,000 to 1 in 1 million T cell depth was the sequencing target. The method was immunoSEQ multiplex PCR; TCRdb's version includes in-frame clones alone and lacks a portion of them. The repertoire holds 150,000 to 200,000 clones, with about four fifths as singletons. Germline trimming cut 5 bases from V and 7 bases from J; bases unmatched to any gene: 17. CDR1 is SGHTA, CDR2 FQGNSA, per germline. There are 18 residues in the CDR3. As concerns this clone: What it recognizes is unknown.

Genomic DNA in an amount of roughly 2 micrograms was extracted from cryopreserved PBMCs and used for the preparation of TCR beta libraries. This chain uses TRBV7-2 with TRBJ2-4; 10 bases map to TRBD2. The source of this sequence is a human donor with chronic lymphocytic leukemia. The sequencing used PBMCs, collected after 12 months of ibrutinib treatment. The CDR3 loop is CASSPLGASGSKGNIQYF. CDR3 in DNA: TGTGCCAGCAGCCCCCTGGGGGCTAGCGGGAGCAAGGGCAACATTCAGTACTTC.